The TCR beta chain described here comes from a study of response to subunit inactivated influenza vaccine. Deletions cut 2 bases from V and 4 bases from J, with 9 bases between. The CDR3 covers 13 residues. Overall study results and limits: The authors suggested that few new T cells are recruited per seasonal influenza vaccination.

In regard to this clonotype: Its antigen is not identified.

MiXCR was run by TCRdb on the RT-PCR reads, yielding one entry per CDR3 protein. Among hundreds of thousands of distinct CDR3 sequences listed, more than 15% were seen once. J is TRBJ2-7 and V is TRBV12-3 or TRBV12-4, with D possibly matching TRBD2 (6 bases). The TCR was taken from a man aged 50-60 years who received an inactivated influenza vaccine. The material sequenced was PBMCs from blood, taken roughly 12 days after vaccination. The CDR3: CASSLSGRYEQYF. CDR3 nucleotide sequence: TGTGCCAGCAGTTTATCAGGGAGGTACGAGCAGTACTTC.